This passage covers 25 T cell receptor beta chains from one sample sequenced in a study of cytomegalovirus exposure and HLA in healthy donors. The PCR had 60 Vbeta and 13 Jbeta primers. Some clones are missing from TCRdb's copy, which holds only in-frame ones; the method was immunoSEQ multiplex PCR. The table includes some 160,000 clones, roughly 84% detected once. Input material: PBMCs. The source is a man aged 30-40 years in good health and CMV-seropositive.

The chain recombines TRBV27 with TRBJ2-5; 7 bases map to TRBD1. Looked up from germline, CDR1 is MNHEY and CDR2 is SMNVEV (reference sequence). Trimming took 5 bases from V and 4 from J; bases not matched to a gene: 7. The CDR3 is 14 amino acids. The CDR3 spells CASSRRQGGETQYF. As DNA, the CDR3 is TGTGCCAGCAGTAGACGACAGGGCGGAGAGACCCAGTACTTC.

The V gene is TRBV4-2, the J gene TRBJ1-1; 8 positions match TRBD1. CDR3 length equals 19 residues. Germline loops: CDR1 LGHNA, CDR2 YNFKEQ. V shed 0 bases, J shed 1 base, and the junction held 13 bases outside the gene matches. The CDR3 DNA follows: TGTGCCAGCAGCCAAGATCCCCAGGGGGCGTTAGGGGGGAACACTGAAGCTTTCTTT. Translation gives CASSQDPQGALGGNTEAFF.

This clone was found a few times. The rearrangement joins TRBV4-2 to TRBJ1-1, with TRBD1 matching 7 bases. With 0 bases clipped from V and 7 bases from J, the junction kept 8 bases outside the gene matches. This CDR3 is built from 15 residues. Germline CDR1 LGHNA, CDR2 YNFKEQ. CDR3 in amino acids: CASSQDLQGGSEAFF. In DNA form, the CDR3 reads TGTGCCAGCAGCCAAGATCTGCAGGGGGGAAGTGAAGCTTTCTTT.

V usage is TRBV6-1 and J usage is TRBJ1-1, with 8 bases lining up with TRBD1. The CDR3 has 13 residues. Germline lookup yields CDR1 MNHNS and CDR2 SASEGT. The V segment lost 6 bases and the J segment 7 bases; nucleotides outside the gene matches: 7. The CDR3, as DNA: TGTGCCAGCAGGACAGGGGAGAGTGGTGAAGCTTTCTTT. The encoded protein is CASRTGESGEAFF.

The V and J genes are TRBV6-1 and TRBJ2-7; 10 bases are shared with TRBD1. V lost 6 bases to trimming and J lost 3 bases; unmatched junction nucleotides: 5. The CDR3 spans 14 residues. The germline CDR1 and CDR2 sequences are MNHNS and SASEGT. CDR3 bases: TGTGCCAGCAGGTTCGGGACAGGGGACTACGAGCAGTACTTC. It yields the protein CASRFGTGDYEQYF.

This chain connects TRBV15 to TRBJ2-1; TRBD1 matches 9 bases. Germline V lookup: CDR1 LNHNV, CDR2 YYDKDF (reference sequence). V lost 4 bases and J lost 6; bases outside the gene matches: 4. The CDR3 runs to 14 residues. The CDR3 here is CATSNRGRTNEQFF. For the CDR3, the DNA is TGTGCCACCAGCAACAGGGGGCGAACCAATGAGCAGTTCTTC.

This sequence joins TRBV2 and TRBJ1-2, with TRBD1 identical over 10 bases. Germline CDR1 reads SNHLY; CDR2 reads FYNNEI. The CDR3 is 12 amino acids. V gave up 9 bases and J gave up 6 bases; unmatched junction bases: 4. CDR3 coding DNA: TGTGCCAGACGACAGGGGGCTGATGGCTACACCTTC. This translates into CARRQGADGYTF.

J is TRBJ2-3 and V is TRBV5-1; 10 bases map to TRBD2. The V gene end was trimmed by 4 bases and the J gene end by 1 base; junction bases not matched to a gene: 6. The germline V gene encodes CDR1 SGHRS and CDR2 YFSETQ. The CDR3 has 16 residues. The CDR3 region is CASSLVAGGRTDTQYF. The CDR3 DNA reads TGCGCCAGCAGCCTCGTAGCGGGAGGACGCACAGATACGCAGTATTTT.

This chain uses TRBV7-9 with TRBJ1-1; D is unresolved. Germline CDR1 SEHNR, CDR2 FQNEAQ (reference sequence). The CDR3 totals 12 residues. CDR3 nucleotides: TGTTCCTTGAGGTACATGAACACTGAAGCTTTCTTT. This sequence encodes CSLRYMNTEAFF.

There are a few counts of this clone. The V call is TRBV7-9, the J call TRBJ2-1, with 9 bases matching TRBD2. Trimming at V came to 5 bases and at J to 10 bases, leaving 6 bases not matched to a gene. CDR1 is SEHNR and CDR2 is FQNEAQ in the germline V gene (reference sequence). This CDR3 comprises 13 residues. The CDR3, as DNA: TGTGCCAGCAGCCTTAATAGCGGGAGCGAGCAGTTCTTC. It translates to CASSLNSGSEQFF.

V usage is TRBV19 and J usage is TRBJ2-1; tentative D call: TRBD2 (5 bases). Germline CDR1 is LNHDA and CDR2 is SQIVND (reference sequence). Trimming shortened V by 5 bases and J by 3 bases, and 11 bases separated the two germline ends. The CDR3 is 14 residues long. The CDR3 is CASSLRTGYNEQFF. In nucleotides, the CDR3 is TGTGCCAGTAGTCTGAGGACTGGCTACAATGAGCAGTTCTTC.

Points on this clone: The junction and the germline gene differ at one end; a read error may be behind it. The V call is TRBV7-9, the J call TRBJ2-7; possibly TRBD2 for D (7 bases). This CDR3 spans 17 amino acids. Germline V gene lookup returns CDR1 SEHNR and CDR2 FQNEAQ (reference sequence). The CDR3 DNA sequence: TGTTCCAGCAGCTCTGACCCTTGGGGGGGCAGTGGGTACGAGCAGTACTTC. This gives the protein CSSSSDPWGGSGYEQYF.

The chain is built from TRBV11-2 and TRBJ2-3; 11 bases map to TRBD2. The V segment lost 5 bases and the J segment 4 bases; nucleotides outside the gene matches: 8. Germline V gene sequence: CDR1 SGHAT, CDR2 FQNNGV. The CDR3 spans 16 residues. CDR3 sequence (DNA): TGTGCCAGCAGCCCCAACCTTAGCGGGAGGGCAGATACGCAGTATTTT. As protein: CASSPNLSGRADTQYF.

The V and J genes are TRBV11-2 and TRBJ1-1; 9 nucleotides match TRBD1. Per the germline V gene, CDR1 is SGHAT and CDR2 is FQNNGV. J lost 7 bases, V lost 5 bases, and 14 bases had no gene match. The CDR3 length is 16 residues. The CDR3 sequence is CASSKGQGRRLGEAFF. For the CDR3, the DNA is TGTGCCAGCAGCAAGGGACAGGGTAGACGATTGGGTGAAGCTTTCTTT.

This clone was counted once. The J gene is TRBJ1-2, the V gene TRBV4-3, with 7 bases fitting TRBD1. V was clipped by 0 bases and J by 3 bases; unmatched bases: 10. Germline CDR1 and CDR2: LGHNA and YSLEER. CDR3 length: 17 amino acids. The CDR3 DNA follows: TGCGCCAGCAGCCAAGAAGGGGGGCAGGGGGGTCACTATGGCTACACCTTC. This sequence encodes CASSQEGGQGGHYGYTF.

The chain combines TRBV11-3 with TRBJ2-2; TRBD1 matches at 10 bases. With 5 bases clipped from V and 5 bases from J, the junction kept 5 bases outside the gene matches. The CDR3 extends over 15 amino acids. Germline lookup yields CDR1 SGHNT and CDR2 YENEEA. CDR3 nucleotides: TGTGCCAGCAGCCGGGACAGGGGCGCGACCGGGGAGCTGTTTTTT. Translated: CASSRDRGATGELFF.

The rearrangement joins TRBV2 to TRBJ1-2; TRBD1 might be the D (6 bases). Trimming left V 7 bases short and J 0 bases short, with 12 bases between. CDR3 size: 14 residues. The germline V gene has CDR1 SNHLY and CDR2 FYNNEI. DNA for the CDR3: TGTGCCAGCAAGGGGGACCGTCCTAACTATGGCTACACCTTC. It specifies CASKGDRPNYGYTF.

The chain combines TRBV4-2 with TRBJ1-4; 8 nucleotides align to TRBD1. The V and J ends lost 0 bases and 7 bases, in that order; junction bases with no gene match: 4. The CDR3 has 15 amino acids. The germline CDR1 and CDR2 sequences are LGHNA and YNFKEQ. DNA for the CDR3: TGTGCCAGCAGCCAAGAACAGGGGGGAGGTGAAAAACTGTTTTTT. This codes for CASSQEQGGGEKLFF.

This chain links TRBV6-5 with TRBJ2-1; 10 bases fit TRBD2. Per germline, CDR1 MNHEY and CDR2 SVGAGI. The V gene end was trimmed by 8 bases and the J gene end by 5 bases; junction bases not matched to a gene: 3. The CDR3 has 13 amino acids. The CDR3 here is CASGGLADNEQFF. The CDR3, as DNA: TGTGCCAGCGGTGGACTAGCGGACAATGAGCAGTTCTTC.

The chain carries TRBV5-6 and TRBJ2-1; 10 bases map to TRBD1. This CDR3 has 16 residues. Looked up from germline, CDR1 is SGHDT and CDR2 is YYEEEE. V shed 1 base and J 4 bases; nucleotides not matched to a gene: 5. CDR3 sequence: CASSLLGDRGYNEQFF. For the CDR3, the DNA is TGTGCCAGCAGCTTGTTGGGGGACAGGGGATACAATGAGCAGTTCTTC.

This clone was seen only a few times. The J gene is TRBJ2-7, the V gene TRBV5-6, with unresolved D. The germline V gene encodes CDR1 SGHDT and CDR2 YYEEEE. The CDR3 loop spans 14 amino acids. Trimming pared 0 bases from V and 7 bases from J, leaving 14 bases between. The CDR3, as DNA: TGTGCCAGCAGCTTGGGGAGAGGCCGGCGAGAGCAGTACGTC. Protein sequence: CASSLGRGRREQYV.

This CDR3 is CASSPPMRDEGFF. Here the CDR3 DNA reads TGTGCCAGCTCACCACCGATGCGGGACGAGGGGTTCTTC. The rearrangement joins TRBV18 to TRBJ2-1; TRBD2 is a possible D gene (6 bases). Deletions cut 0 bases from V and 15 bases from J, with 15 bases between. CDR1 is KGHSH, CDR2 LQKENI, per germline. The CDR3 extends over 13 amino acids.

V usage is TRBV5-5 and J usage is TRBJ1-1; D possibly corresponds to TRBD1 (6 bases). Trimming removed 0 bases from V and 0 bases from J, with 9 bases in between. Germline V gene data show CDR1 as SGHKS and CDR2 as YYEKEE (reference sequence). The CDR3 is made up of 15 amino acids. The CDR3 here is CASSLAGALNTEAFF. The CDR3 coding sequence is TGTGCCAGCAGCTTGGCAGGGGCCCTGAACACTGAAGCTTTCTTT.

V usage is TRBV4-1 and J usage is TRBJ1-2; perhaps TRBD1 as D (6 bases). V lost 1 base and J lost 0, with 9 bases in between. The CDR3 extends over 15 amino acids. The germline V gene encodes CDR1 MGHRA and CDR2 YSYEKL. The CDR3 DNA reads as TGCGCCAGCAGCCAAGCGGACAGATCTAACTATGGCTACACCTTC. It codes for CASSQADRSNYGYTF.

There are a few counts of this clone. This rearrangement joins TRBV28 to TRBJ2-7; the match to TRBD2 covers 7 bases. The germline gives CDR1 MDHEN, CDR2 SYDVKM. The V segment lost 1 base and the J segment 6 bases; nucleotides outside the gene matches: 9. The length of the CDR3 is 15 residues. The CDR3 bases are TGTGCCAGCAGTTTATTTAGACTAGCCTTGGGCGAGCAGTACTTC. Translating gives CASSLFRLALGEQYF. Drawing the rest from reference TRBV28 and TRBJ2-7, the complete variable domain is DVKVTQSSRYLVKRTGEKVFLECVQDMDHENMFWYRQDPGLGLRLIYFSYDVKMKEKGDIPEGYSVSREKKERFSLILESASTNQTSMYLCASSLFRLALGEQYFGPGTRLTVT.